The clone carrying this T cell receptor (beta chain) showed up just once. The entry originates in a study of blood T cell repertoires in COVID-19. Assay used: immunoSEQ multiplex PCR; TCRdb lists only in-frame clones, some missing. The data show tens of thousands of clones, roughly 89% seen once. V lost 5 bases and J lost 3, with 11 bases in between. The V gene's germline CDR1 is SEHNR and CDR2 FQNEAQ (reference sequence). The CDR3 is 15 residues long. This sequence joins TRBV7-9 and TRBJ2-6; no firm D call. The sequence was collected from a man between 60 and 70 years old with COVID-19, enrolled during active disease. The sample taken for sequencing was peripheral blood. Here the CDR3 DNA reads TGTGCCAGCAGCCGATGGGCTGGTGGGGCCAACGTCCTGACTTTC. Its protein product is CASSRWAGGANVLTF.